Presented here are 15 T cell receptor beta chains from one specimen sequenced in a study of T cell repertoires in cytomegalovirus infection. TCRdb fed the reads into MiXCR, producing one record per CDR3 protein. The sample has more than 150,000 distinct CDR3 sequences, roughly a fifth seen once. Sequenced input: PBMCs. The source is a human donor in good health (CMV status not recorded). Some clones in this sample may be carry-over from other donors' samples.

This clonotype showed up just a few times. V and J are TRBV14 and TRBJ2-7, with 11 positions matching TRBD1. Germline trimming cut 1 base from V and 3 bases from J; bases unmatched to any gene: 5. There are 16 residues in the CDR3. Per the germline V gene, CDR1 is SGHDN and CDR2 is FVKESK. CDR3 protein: CASSQAGTGGFYEQYF. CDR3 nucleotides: TGTGCCAGCAGCCAAGCGGGGACAGGGGGATTCTACGAGCAGTACTTC.

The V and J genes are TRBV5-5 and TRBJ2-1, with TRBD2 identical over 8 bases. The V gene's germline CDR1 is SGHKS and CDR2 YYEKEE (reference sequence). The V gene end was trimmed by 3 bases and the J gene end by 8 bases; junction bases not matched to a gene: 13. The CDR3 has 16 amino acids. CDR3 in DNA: TGTGCCAGCAGCTCGTGGACTAGCCCATCCACCGATGAGCAGTTCTTC. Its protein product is CASSSWTSPSTDEQFF.

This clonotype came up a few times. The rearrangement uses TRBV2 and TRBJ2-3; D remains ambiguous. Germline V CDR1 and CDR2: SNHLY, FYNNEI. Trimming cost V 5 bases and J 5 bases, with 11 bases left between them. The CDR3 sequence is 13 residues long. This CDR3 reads CASSKDQIDTQYF. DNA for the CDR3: TGTGCCAGCAGTAAGGATCAGATAGATACGCAGTATTTT. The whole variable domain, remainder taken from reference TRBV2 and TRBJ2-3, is EPEVTQTPSHQVTQMGQEVILRCVPISNHLYFYWYRQILGQKVEFLVSFYNNEISEKSEIFDDQFSVERPDGSNFTLKIRSTKLEDSAMYFCASSKDQIDTQYFGPGTRLTVL.

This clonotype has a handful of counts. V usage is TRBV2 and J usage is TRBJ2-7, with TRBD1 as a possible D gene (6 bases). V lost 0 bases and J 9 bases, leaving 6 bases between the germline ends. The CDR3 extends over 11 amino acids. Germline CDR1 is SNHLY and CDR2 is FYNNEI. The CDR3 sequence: CASSEAGGQYF. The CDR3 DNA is TGTGCCAGCAGTGAAGCAGGGGGGCAGTACTTC.

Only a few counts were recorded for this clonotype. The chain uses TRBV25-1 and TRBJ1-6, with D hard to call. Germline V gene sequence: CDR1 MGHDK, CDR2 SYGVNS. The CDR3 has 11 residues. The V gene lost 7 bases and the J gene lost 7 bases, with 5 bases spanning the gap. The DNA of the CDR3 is TGTGCCAGCACTCAGAATTCACCCCTCCACTTT. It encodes CASTQNSPLHF.

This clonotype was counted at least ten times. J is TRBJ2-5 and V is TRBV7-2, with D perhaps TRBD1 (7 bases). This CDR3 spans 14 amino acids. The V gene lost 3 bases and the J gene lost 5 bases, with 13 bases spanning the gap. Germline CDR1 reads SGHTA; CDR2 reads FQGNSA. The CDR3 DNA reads TGTGCCAGCAGCTTTCAGGGGGGTCCGGAGACCCAGTACTTC. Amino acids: CASSFQGGPETQYF.

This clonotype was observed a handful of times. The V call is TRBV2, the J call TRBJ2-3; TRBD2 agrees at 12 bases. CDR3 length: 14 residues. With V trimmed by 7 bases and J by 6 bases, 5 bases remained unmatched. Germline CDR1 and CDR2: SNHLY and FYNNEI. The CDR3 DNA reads TGTGCCAGCAAGACTAGCGGGGGCCTTGATACGCAGTATTTT. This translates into CASKTSGGLDTQYF.

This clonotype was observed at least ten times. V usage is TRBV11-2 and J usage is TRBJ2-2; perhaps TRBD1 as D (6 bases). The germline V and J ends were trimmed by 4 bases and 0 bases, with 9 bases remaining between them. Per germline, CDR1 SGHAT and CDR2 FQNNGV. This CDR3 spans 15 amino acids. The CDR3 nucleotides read TGTGCCAGCAGCTCCAACAGGGCGAACACCGGGGAGCTGTTTTTT. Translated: CASSSNRANTGELFF.

The chain's CDR3 is CASSTPPTSRETQYF. In DNA, the CDR3 is TGTGCCAGCAGCACCCCGCCGACTAGCCGGGAGACCCAGTACTTC. V and J are TRBV7-9 and TRBJ2-5, with 7 bases lining up with TRBD2. Germline values: CDR1 SEHNR, CDR2 FQNEAQ (reference sequence). This CDR3 contains 15 residues. Trimming took 5 bases from V and 5 from J; bases not matched to a gene: 11.

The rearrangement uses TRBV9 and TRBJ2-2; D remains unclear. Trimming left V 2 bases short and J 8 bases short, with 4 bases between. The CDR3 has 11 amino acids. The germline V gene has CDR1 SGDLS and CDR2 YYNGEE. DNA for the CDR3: TGTGCCAGCAGCGTTTCAGGGGAGCTGTTTTTT. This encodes CASSVSGELFF.

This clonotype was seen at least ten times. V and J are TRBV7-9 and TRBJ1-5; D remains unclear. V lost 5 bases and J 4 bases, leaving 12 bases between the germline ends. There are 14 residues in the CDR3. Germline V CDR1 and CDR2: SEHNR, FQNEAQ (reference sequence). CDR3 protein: CASSPPDGNQPQHF. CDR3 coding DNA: TGTGCCAGCAGCCCCCCCGATGGGAATCAGCCCCAGCATTTT.

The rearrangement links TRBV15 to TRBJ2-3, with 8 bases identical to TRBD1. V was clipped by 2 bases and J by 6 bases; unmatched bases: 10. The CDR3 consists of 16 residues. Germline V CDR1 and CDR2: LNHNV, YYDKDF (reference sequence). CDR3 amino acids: CATSRHVQGAFDTQYF. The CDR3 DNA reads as TGTGCCACCAGCAGACATGTTCAGGGGGCGTTTGATACGCAGTATTTT.

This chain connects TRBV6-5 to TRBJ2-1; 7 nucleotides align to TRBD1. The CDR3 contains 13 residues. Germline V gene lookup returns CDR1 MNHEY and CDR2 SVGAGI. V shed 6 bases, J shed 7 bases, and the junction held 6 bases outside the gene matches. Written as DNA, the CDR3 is TGTGCCAGCAGATTGACAGGGAGTAATGAGCAGTTCTTC. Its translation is CASRLTGSNEQFF.

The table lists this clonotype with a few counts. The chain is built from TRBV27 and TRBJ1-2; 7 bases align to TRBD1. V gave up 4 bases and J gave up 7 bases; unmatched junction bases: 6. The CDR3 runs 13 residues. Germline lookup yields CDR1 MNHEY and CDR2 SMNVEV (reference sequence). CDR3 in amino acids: CASSSPDRAGYTF. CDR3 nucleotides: TGTGCCAGCAGTTCCCCCGACAGGGCTGGCTACACCTTC.

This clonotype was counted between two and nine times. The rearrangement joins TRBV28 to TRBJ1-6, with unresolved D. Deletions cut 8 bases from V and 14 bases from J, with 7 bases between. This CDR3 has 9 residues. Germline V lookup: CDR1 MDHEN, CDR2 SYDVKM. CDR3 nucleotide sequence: TGTGCCAGCGGCGTCACCCTCCACTTT. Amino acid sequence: CASGVTLHF.